This is a list of T cell receptor beta chains from one sample in a study of CD8+ T cells in alopecia areata. The table came from immunoSEQ multiplex PCR; TCRdb's copy has only in-frame clones and leaves some out. The data hold roughly 250,000 clones, with roughly two thirds observed a single time. Sequencing used CD4+ T cells sorted from blood, obtained at week 0. Receptor source: a human donor with alopecia areata. CDR3s include the opening cysteine and the closing phenylalanine or tryptophan. The D gene is left open where the match is weak. Only part of the rows carry a size: once, few, many, or a class if the clone is expanded.

D gene	V gene	clone size	J gene	CDR3 protein	CDR3 DNA
NA	TRBV25-1	NA	TRBJ1-6	CASSGGGHTLHF	TGTGCCAGCAGCGGTGGGGGCCATACCCTCCACTTT
NA	TRBV15	NA	TRBJ2-3	CATSSGTSTDTQYF	TGTGCCACCAGCAGCGGGACTAGCACAGATACGCAGTATTTT
NA	TRBV29-1	NA	TRBJ2-1	CSVLKDSNYNEQFF	TGCAGCGTCCTCAAGGACAGCAACTACAATGAGCAGTTCTTC
TRBD1	TRBV9	NA	TRBJ2-6	CASSVARGQGWSGANVLTF	TGTGCCAGCAGCGTAGCTCGGGGACAGGGTTGGTCTGGGGCCAACGTCCTGACTTTC
NA	TRBV14	NA	TRBJ1-2	CASSQLTNYGYTF	TGTGCCAGCAGCCAACTGACTAACTATGGCTACACCTTC
NA	TRBV7-3	NA	TRBJ2-3	CASSRDFTDTQYF	TGTGCCAGCAGCCGGGATTTCACAGATACGCAGTATTTT
NA	TRBV7-9	NA	TRBJ1-1	CASLQGWGNTEAFF	TGTGCCAGCTTGCAGGGTTGGGGGAACACTGAAGCTTTCTTT
NA	TRBV5-4	few	TRBJ2-5	CASSLQGQETQYF	TGTGCCAGCAGCTTACAGGGCCAAGAGACCCAGTACTTC
TRBD1	TRBV18	NA	TRBJ1-1	CASSPPKGANTEAFF	TGTGCCAGCTCACCACCGAAGGGGGCGAACACTGAAGCTTTCTTT
NA	TRBV10-2	NA	TRBJ2-7	CASSEAGTYEQYF	TGCGCCAGCAGTGAGGCAGGGACCTACGAGCAGTACTTC
NA	TRBV5-4	NA	TRBJ2-7	CASSLGRTSIGEQYF	TGTGCCAGCAGCTTGGGACGGACGTCCATAGGGGAGCAGTACTTC
NA	TRBV29-1	NA	TRBJ1-2	CSGIAGYGYTF	TGCAGCGGCATAGCGGGCTATGGCTACACCTTC
NA	TRBV29-1	NA	TRBJ2-5	CSVGLRQKETQYF	TGCAGCGTCGGTCTCCGACAGAAAGAGACCCAGTACTTC
NA	TRBV9	NA	TRBJ2-2	CASSVEPRNTGELFF	TGTGCCAGCAGCGTAGAACCAAGAAACACCGGGGAGCTGTTTTTT
NA	TRBV9	few	TRBJ2-2	CASGPGASNTGELFF	TGTGCCAGCGGGCCAGGGGCCTCGAACACCGGGGAGCTGTTTTTT
NA	TRBV30	few	TRBJ1-6	CAWSVPAPLGSPLHF	TGTGCCTGGAGTGTACCGGCCCCTTTGGGTTCACCCCTCCACTTT
NA	TRBV15	NA	TRBJ2-3	CATSFTDTQYF	TGTGCCACCTCATTCACAGATACGCAGTATTTT
NA	TRBV5-1	NA	TRBJ2-7	CASSTQLAEQYF	TGCGCCAGCAGCACTCAATTGGCCGAGCAGTACTTC
NA	TRBV9	NA	TRBJ2-5	CASSVRLGGTETQYF	TGTGCCAGCAGCGTACGACTAGGCGGGACGGAGACCCAGTACTTC
NA	TRBV18	NA	TRBJ2-5	CASSPLSGNSRLGAQYF	TGTGCCAGCTCGCCACTATCCGGAAACTCCAGGTTGGGGGCCCAGTACTTC
TRBD2	TRBV10-3	many	TRBJ2-1	CAIRETLAGKGNEQFF	TGTGCCATCAGGGAGACCTTAGCGGGGAAAGGCAATGAGCAGTTCTTC
NA	TRBV11-2	many	TRBJ2-1	CASSLDVVGRNEQFF	TGTGCCAGCAGCTTAGATGTTGTGGGGCGTAATGAGCAGTTCTTC
NA	TRBV29-1	few	TRBJ1-2	CSALQGRYGYTF	TGCAGCGCTCTCCAAGGGCGCTATGGCTACACCTTC
TRBD1	TRBV29-1	NA	TRBJ2-6	CSVGQATGANVLTF	TGCAGCGTGGGACAGGCAACTGGGGCCAACGTCCTGACTTTC
NA	TRBV4-1	NA	TRBJ2-7	CASSQAATAYEQYF	TGCGCCAGCAGCCAAGCGGCCACGGCCTACGAGCAGTACTTC
NA	TRBV30	once	TRBJ1-6	CAWSRVHLQPLHF	TGTGCCTGGAGTCGTGTTCATTTACAGCCCCTCCACTTT
TRBD1	TRBV30	once	TRBJ2-5	CAWSWGQGAETQYF	TGTGCCTGGTCTTGGGGACAGGGGGCCGAGACCCAGTACTTC
NA	TRBV7-9	NA	TRBJ1-3	CASSDIQRSGNTIYF	TGTGCCAGCAGCGACATCCAGAGGTCTGGAAACACCATATATTTT
NA	TRBV9	NA	TRBJ2-7	CASSVARRIHEQYF	TGTGCCAGCAGCGTAGCTCGCAGAATCCACGAGCAGTACTTC